This TCR beta chain came from a study of blood T cell repertoires in COVID-19. Produced via immunoSEQ multiplex PCR; TCRdb's table is partial and in-frame only. The profile covers tens of thousands of clones, with about 74% appearing a single time and 2% to 2.5% taken by the ten largest. The germline CDR1 and CDR2 sequences are LNHDA and SQIVND (reference sequence). The CDR3 length is 15 residues. The V gene end was trimmed by 6 bases and the J gene end by 6 bases; junction bases not matched to a gene: 7. The sequencing input was peripheral blood. This TCR was recovered from an older man with COVID-19, enrolled during active disease. The chain couples TRBV19 to TRBJ2-1; 11 bases line up with TRBD2. The CDR3 loop is CASRAGLAVRNEQFF. The CDR3 nucleotides are TGTGCCAGTAGAGCGGGACTAGCGGTACGCAATGAGCAGTTCTTC.